These T cell receptor beta chains were read from a single sample in a study of T cell repertoires in cytomegalovirus infection. From the reads, TCRdb called clonotypes with MiXCR, one entry per CDR3 protein. Of about 300,000 distinct CDR3 sequences listed, around 10% were seen once; the top ten hold approximately 2.4%. The specimen sequenced was PBMCs. The origin of the receptors is a human donor in good health (CMV status not recorded). Some clones in this sample may be carry-over from other donors' samples. The CDR3 runs from the conserved cysteine through the conserved F or W. The D gene is left open where the match is weak. Expanded clones get a size class; other rows say once, few or many, or leave the size out.

TRBD2	TRBV20-1	few	TRBJ2-5	CSARDLWAGGQETQYF	TGCAGTGCTAGAGACCTTTGGGCGGGGGGACAAGAGACCCAGTACTTC
.	TRBV10-3	many	TRBJ2-1	CAISSTANNEQFF	TGTGCCATCAGTTCGACGGCGAACAATGAGCAGTTCTTC
.	TRBV6-2/TRBV6-3	many	TRBJ1-1	CASVLYTEAFF	TGTGCCAGCGTTTTGTACACTGAAGCTTTCTTT
TRBD1	TRBV6-1	many	TRBJ2-2	CASRTGANTGELFF	TGTGCCAGCCGGACAGGGGCGAACACCGGGGAGCTGTTTTTT
.	TRBV12-3/TRBV12-4	many	TRBJ2-7	CASKESGREQYF	TGTGCCAGTAAGGAGTCAGGGCGCGAGCAGTACTTC
.	TRBV6-5	many	TRBJ2-5	CASRTAGQTQYF	TGTGCCAGCAGAACGGCAGGGCAGACCCAGTACTTC
.	TRBV25-1	few	TRBJ1-6	CASSDQWGGSPLHF	TGTGCCAGCAGTGATCAGTGGGGAGGCTCACCCCTCCACTTT
.	TRBV12-3/TRBV12-4	.	TRBJ2-5	CASSLVAGMKTQYF	TGTGCCAGCAGTTTAGTAGCAGGGATGAAGACCCAGTACTTC
TRBD1	TRBV20-1	many	TRBJ1-1	CSAKTDRVLTEAFF	TGCAGTGCTAAAACTGACAGGGTTCTTACTGAAGCTTTCTTT
TRBD2	TRBV7-6	many	TRBJ2-7	CASSFGLAGAAYEQYF	TGTGCCAGCAGCTTCGGACTAGCGGGGGCCGCGTACGAGCAGTACTTC
TRBD1	TRBV19	many	TRBJ1-1	CASSSDRGSTEAFF	TGTGCCAGTAGTAGCGACAGGGGTAGCACTGAAGCTTTCTTT
.	TRBV20-1	.	TRBJ1-2	CSASATGAYGYTF	TGCAGTGCTAGTGCGACGGGGGCTTATGGCTACACCTTC
TRBD2	TRBV20-1	few	TRBJ2-1	CSARQGGLGEQFF	TGCAGTGCTAGACAGGGAGGGCTGGGTGAGCAGTTCTTC
.	TRBV5-1	.	TRBJ1-2	CASSGGRDYGYTF	TGCGCCAGCAGCGGGGGGCGCGACTATGGCTACACCTTC
.	TRBV11-2	many	TRBJ2-2	CASSLDIMRGTGELFF	TGTGCCAGCAGCTTAGATATTATGAGGGGCACCGGGGAGCTGTTTTTT
.	TRBV29-1	many	TRBJ1-3	CSVERGSGNTIYF	TGCAGCGTTGAACGGGGAAGTGGAAACACCATATATTTT
.	TRBV7-9	few	TRBJ1-2	CASGPAGGYTF	TGTGCCAGCGGTCCAGCGGGGGGCTACACCTTC
.	TRBV29-1	many	TRBJ1-1	CSVRERRTEAFF	TGCAGCGTGAGGGAGAGACGCACTGAAGCTTTCTTT
TRBD2	TRBV7-8	many	TRBJ2-3	CASLKTTLGRLITDTQYF	TGTGCCAGCTTAAAAACTACCCTCGGGAGGCTGATTACAGATACGCAGTATTTT
TRBD2	TRBV28	many	TRBJ2-1	CASSWGGRPNYEQFF	TGTGCCAGCTCCTGGGGCGGGAGGCCTAACTATGAGCAGTTCTTC
TRBD1	TRBV6-1	.	TRBJ1-5	CASIIRDRGFSQPQHF	TGTGCCAGCATCATCCGGGACAGGGGGTTTAGTCAGCCCCAGCATTTT
TRBD1	TRBV5-1	few	TRBJ1-4	CASSLKGVDRGWEKLFF	TGCGCCAGCAGCTTGAAAGGGGTCGACAGGGGTTGGGAAAAACTGTTTTTT
TRBD2	TRBV29-1	many	TRBJ2-2	CSVEEVLAGENTNTGELFF	TGCAGCGTTGAAGAGGTCCTAGCGGGGGAGAACACAAACACCGGGGAGCTGTTTTTT
TRBD1	TRBV20-1	.	TRBJ2-7	CSARPQGASEQYF	TGCAGTGCCAGACCCCAGGGGGCAAGCGAGCAGTACTTC
.	TRBV11-2	many	TRBJ2-3	CASSSGITDTQYF	TGTGCCAGCAGCTCAGGGATAACAGATACGCAGTATTTT